The 22 T cell receptor beta chains reported below all come from one sample, sequenced in a study of metastatic and nonmetastatic thyroid tumors. TCRdb re-analyzed the PCR reads through MiXCR. The table has roughly 59,000 clones, 15% to 20% seen once. Patients underwent thyroid surgery, and none had received any treatment before it. The sample was blood. These receptors were collected from a male donor with papillary thyroid cancer or a benign thyroid nodule (not recorded which). Some clones in this sample may be carry-over from other donors' samples.

This clone showed up many times. V is TRBV5-1 and J is TRBJ2-7, with D possibly TRBD2 on 6 matching bases. Germline V gene lookup returns CDR1 SGHRS and CDR2 YFSETQ. Between the trimmed V and J ends, which lost 0 bases and 7 bases, there was a span of 17 bases. The CDR3 totals 15 residues. This chain's CDR3 is CASSLAGGTLPEQYF. CDR3 sequence (DNA): TGCGCCAGCAGCTTGGCCGGAGGGACCCTCCCTGAGCAGTACTTC.

This clone was counted ten times or more. CDR3 DNA sequence: TGTGCCATCAGTGCTCAGGGCCGCATAGACATAACCGGGGAGCTGTTTTTT. Translation gives CAISAQGRIDITGELFF. V gene TRBV10-3 combines with J gene TRBJ2-2, with TRBD1 as a possible D gene (5 bases). This CDR3 is 17 amino acids long. Germline assignment: CDR1 ENHRY and CDR2 SYGVKD. The V end lost 4 bases, the J end lost 5 bases, and 20 bases lay between the germline ends.

The chain uses TRBV12-3 or TRBV12-4 and TRBJ1-1; a possible D gene is TRBD1 (5 bases). V was pared by 6 bases and J by 1 base, with 15 bases between. The length of the CDR3 is 15 residues. The CDR3 coding sequence is TGTGCCAGCAGGCGACGGGACGAGAGGAACACTGAAGCTTTCTTT. It translates to CASRRRDERNTEAFF.

This clone was recorded many times. This CDR3 is CASSSPGGNDEQFF. CDR3 in DNA: TGTGCCAGCAGTTCCCCCGGGGGGAACGATGAGCAGTTCTTC. The chain recombines TRBV12-3 or TRBV12-4 with TRBJ2-1, with 7 bases identical to TRBD2. CDR3 size: 14 residues. Trimming took 4 bases from V and 8 from J; bases not matched to a gene: 8.

A word on this clone: This could be a read error, since a much larger clone is one nucleotide away. The V call is TRBV4-1, the J call TRBJ2-7, with D maybe TRBD1 (6 bases). V was trimmed by 0 bases and J by 4 bases, leaving 19 bases between them. This CDR3 has 17 amino acids. Germline V lookup: CDR1 MGHRA, CDR2 YSYEKL. The CDR3 region is CASSQDLSGVPGYEQYV. The CDR3 nucleotides read TGCGCCAGCAGCCAAGATCTCTCAGGGGTCCCGGGATACGAGCAGTACGTC.

This clone was observed many times. The genes are TRBV7-3 and TRBJ2-1; 7 nucleotides line up with TRBD2. Germline CDR1 reads SGHTA; CDR2 reads FQGTGA. The V and J ends lost 2 bases and 4 bases, in that order; junction bases with no gene match: 8. This CDR3 spans 16 amino acids. CDR3 loop: CASSLYPSGAYNEQFF. In DNA form, the CDR3 reads TGTGCCAGCAGCTTATATCCTAGCGGAGCTTACAATGAGCAGTTCTTC.

This clone appeared a few times. The chain employs TRBV6-1 and TRBJ2-2; 8 bases agree with TRBD1. The CDR3 extends over 15 amino acids. V lost 5 bases to trimming and J lost 11 bases; unmatched junction nucleotides: 13. Looked up from germline, CDR1 is MNHNS and CDR2 is SASEGT. In DNA, the CDR3 is TGTGCCAGCAGTAAAGGACAGGGTTATATCGTTGAGCTGTTTTTT. Its translation is CASSKGQGYIVELFF.

This clone was found many times. This rearrangement joins TRBV7-3 to TRBJ2-1; tentatively, D is TRBD2 (5 bases). The CDR3 is 15 amino acids. From germline, CDR1 is SGHTA and CDR2 FQGTGA. Deletions cut 6 bases from V and 1 base from J, with 13 bases between. DNA for the CDR3: TGTGCCAGCAGTTTGGAGGTAGGGTCCTACAATGAGCAGTTCTTC. Translation: CASSLEVGSYNEQFF.

Details on this clone: This clone may be a read error of a much larger clone one base away. Other DNA sequences in the same sample also yield this CDR3. This chain connects TRBV7-7 to TRBJ2-2, with TRBD1 identical over 8 bases. The germline CDR1 and CDR2 sequences are SSHAT and FNYEAQ (reference sequence). CDR3 length equals 14 residues. In DNA form, the CDR3 reads TGTGCTAGCAGCTCCGGACAGGGTACCGGGGAGCTGTTTTTT. It codes for CASSSGQGTGELFF. Looking up the rest from reference TRBV7-7 and TRBJ2-2 gives the full variable domain: GAGVSQSPRYKVTKRGQDVTLRCDPISSHATLYWYQQALGQGPEFLTYFNYEAQPDKSGLPSDRFSAERPEGSISTLTIQRTEQRDSAMYRCASSSGQGTGELFFGEGSRLTVL.

This clone was recorded many times. This CDR3 is also generated by other DNA sequences in the sample. This sequence joins TRBV30 and TRBJ2-7, with D uncertain. Looked up from germline, CDR1 is GTSNPN and CDR2 is SVGIG (reference sequence). The CDR3 consists of 11 residues. Trimming removed 0 bases from V and 2 bases from J, with 2 bases in between. CDR3 sequence (DNA): TGTGCCTGGAGTGTGACCTACGAGCAGTACTTC. Amino acids: CAWSVTYEQYF.

This clone was seen many times. This chain links TRBV5-1 with TRBJ2-3, with D perhaps matching TRBD1 (6 bases). The CDR3 runs 16 residues. Germline CDR1 and CDR2: SGHRS and YFSETQ. Trimming cost V 9 bases and J 0 bases, with 20 bases left between them. CDR3 nucleotide sequence: TGCGCCACCAAAGTTACCGGGACAACGAGCACAGATACGCAGTATTTT. Translated, it gives CATKVTGTTSTDTQYF.

In the case of this clone: A junction boundary mismatches the germline segment, possibly from a read error. The chain employs TRBV28 and TRBJ2-2; D might be TRBD1 or TRBD2, each matching 5 bases. CDR3 length equals 14 residues. Germline CDR1 and CDR2: MDHEN and SYDVKM. DNA for the CDR3: TGTGCCAGCAGTTGGAAAGGGACCACCGGGGAGATGTTTTTT. Protein sequence: CASSWKGTTGEMFF.

This clone was observed many times. This sequence joins TRBV7-9 and TRBJ1-4, with D possibly being TRBD1 (6 bases). Germline V gene sequence: CDR1 SEHNR, CDR2 FQNEAQ (reference sequence). The CDR3 is 18 amino acids. V was pared by 1 base and J by 3 bases, with 18 bases between. CDR3 sequence: CASSLGAGGPGSNEKLFF. CDR3 DNA: TGTGCCAGCAGCTTAGGGGCGGGGGGGCCCGGATCTAATGAAAAACTGTTTTTT.

V is TRBV7-8 and J is TRBJ1-1, with D uncertain. Germline assignment: CDR1 SGHVS and CDR2 FQNEAQ. V lost 5 bases and J lost 1, with 8 bases in between. This CDR3 has 13 residues. The CDR3 spells CASSVYSNTEAFF. The DNA for the CDR3 is TGTGCCAGCAGCGTGTATTCGAACACTGAAGCTTTCTTT.

This clone came up many times. A read error is possible here, since a much larger clone lies one base away. This sequence joins TRBV6-2 or TRBV6-3 and TRBJ1-2; the match to TRBD1 covers 9 bases. From germline, CDR1 is MNHEY and CDR2 SVGEGT. This CDR3 contains 16 residues. Trimming at V came to 2 bases and at J to 3 bases, leaving 7 bases not matched to a gene. CDR3 sequence (DNA): TGTGCCAGCAGTTACCCCGGGACAGGGAGGGACTATGGCTACACCTTC. It codes for CASSYPGTGRDYGYTF.

This clone showed up many times. The chain joins TRBV6-4 to TRBJ2-3; 10 bases line up with TRBD1. The CDR3 extends over 14 amino acids. CDR1 and CDR2 from the germline V gene are MRHNA and SNTAGT. Germline trimming cut 2 bases from V and 4 bases from J; bases unmatched to any gene: 0. This chain's CDR3 is CASSDGTGADTQYF. The CDR3 nucleotides are TGTGCCAGCAGTGACGGGACAGGGGCAGATACGCAGTATTTT.

The table lists this clone with many counts. This CDR3 is CASSLPGTGGSSSSEAFF. The CDR3 nucleotides are TGTGCCAGCAGCTTACCCGGGACAGGGGGCTCGTCGAGCTCTGAAGCTTTCTTT. This sequence joins TRBV5-4 and TRBJ1-1; the match to TRBD1 covers 12 bases. Per germline, CDR1 SGHNT and CDR2 YYREEE (reference sequence). This CDR3 is 18 amino acids long. Unmatched junction bases numbered 14, after V lost 2 bases and J lost 6 bases. The full variable domain, in which reference TRBV5-4 and TRBJ1-1 provide the parts outside the CDR3, is ETGVTQSPTHLIKTRGQQVTLRCSSQSGHNTVSWYQQALGQGPQFIFQYYREEENGRGNFPPRFSGLQFPNYSSELNVNALELDDSALYLCASSLPGTGGSSSSEAFFGQGTRLTVV.

This clone was found many times. The rearrangement links TRBV9 to TRBJ2-3, with D possibly matching TRBD2 (5 bases). The CDR3 consists of 16 residues. Germline V CDR1 and CDR2: SGDLS, YYNGEE. The V end lost 0 bases, the J end lost 2 bases, and 13 bases lay between the germline ends. The CDR3 DNA sequence: TGTGCCAGCAGCGTAGAGAGCGGAGGAGCCACAGATACGCAGTATTTT. Protein: CASSVESGGATDTQYF.

A few counts support this clone. J is TRBJ1-2 and V is TRBV6-5; D gene ambiguous. Per the germline V gene, CDR1 is MNHEY and CDR2 is SVGAGI. The CDR3 totals 15 residues. With 2 bases removed from V and 0 bases from J, the gap between germline ends came to 10 bases. The CDR3 DNA reads as TGTGCCAGCAGTTACGTCGCAGTATCTAACTATGGCTACACCTTC. Its translation is CASSYVAVSNYGYTF.

In its sample, this clone was seen once. V and J are TRBV20-1 and TRBJ2-5; 7 bases are shared with TRBD2. The trim removed 8 bases at V and 8 bases at J, leaving 14 bases unmatched. Germline values: CDR1 DFQATT, CDR2 SNEGSKA (reference sequence). The CDR3 has 13 residues. CDR3 nucleotide sequence: TGCAGTCGGAAGCGGGGCCCGGTAGATACCCAGTACTTC. This sequence encodes CSRKRGPVDTQYF.

This clone appeared many times. The CDR3 is CASSLVGGLYEQYF. Here the CDR3 DNA reads TGTGCCAGCAGCTTAGTGGGGGGGCTCTACGAGCAGTACTTC. The chain recombines TRBV7-2 with TRBJ2-7; possibly TRBD2 for D (7 bases). CDR3 size: 14 residues. Trimming removed 1 base from V and 3 bases from J, with 10 bases in between. The germline V gene has CDR1 SGHTA and CDR2 FQGNSA.

There are many counts of this clone. This chain joins TRBV20-1 and TRBJ2-3, with 9 bases lining up with TRBD2. CDR3 size: 17 residues. V was clipped by 5 bases and J by 3 bases; unmatched bases: 15. Germline V lookup: CDR1 DFQATT, CDR2 SNEGSKA (reference sequence). The CDR3 DNA reads as TGCAGTGCTTCATTAGCGGGAGTTTTTGACATAACAGATACGCAGTATTTT. Translating gives CSASLAGVFDITDTQYF.